Below, 14 T cell receptor beta chains from the same sample are listed, as sequenced in a study of siplizumab effects on memory and regulatory T cells. Only in-frame clones appear in the TCRdb table, and some are missing; sequencing was by immunoSEQ multiplex PCR. The data contain around 100,000 clones, over 90% of them seen just once; the ten biggest clones take up roughly 1.3%. The specimen sequenced was non-Treg CD4+ T cells sorted from blood. Every receptor here comes from a human donor in good health.

V and J are TRBV5-1 and TRBJ2-3; no firm D call. CDR3 length: 14 amino acids. Looked up from germline, CDR1 is SGHRS and CDR2 is YFSETQ. V was pared by 0 bases and J by 4 bases, with 9 bases between. For the CDR3, the DNA is TGCGCCAGCAGCTTGGAGGGTAGGTCAGATACGCAGTATTTT. This translates into CASSLEGRSDTQYF.

The V call is TRBV7-9, the J call TRBJ1-5; no reliable D call. Per the germline V gene, CDR1 is SEHNR and CDR2 is FQNEAQ (reference sequence). With 5 bases removed from V and 0 bases from J, the gap between germline ends came to 5 bases. The CDR3 extends over 13 amino acids. In DNA, the CDR3 is TGTGCCAGCAGCCCAGATAGCAATCAGCCCCAGCATTTT. Protein: CASSPDSNQPQHF.

The gene calls are TRBV2 and TRBJ1-1; D gene unclear. The CDR3 spans 15 residues. Germline V gene lookup returns CDR1 SNHLY and CDR2 FYNNEI. V lost 6 bases, J lost 0 bases, and 14 bases lay in between. The CDR3 sequence: CASRTQAALNTEAFF. CDR3 in DNA: TGTGCCAGCAGGACCCAGGCAGCCTTGAACACTGAAGCTTTCTTT.

This rearrangement joins TRBV7-3 to TRBJ2-5; TRBD2 matches 11 bases. Germline loops: CDR1 SGHTA, CDR2 FQGTGA. The CDR3 contains 14 residues. The trim removed 3 bases at V and 4 bases at J, leaving 1 base unmatched. As DNA, the CDR3 is TGTGCCAGCAGCTTCCTAGCGGGAGGAGAGACCCAGTACTTC. It codes for CASSFLAGGETQYF.

The rearrangement joins TRBV19 to TRBJ1-4, with D possibly being TRBD1 (5 bases). Germline V gene lookup returns CDR1 LNHDA and CDR2 SQIVND (reference sequence). The CDR3 runs 13 residues. The V gene lost 8 bases and the J gene lost 6 bases, with 13 bases spanning the gap. This CDR3 reads CASGVRGYEKLFF. Written as DNA, the CDR3 is TGTGCCAGTGGCGTAAGGGGTTATGAAAAACTGTTTTTT.

The rearrangement links TRBV9 to TRBJ1-4; 8 bases match TRBD1. V was clipped by 4 bases and J by 8 bases; unmatched bases: 7. Germline assignment: CDR1 SGDLS and CDR2 YYNGEE. The CDR3 has 14 amino acids. This CDR3 is CASSTGQGEEKLFF. DNA of the CDR3: TGTGCCAGCAGCACCGGACAGGGCGAAGAAAAACTGTTTTTT.

This chain connects TRBV7-9 to TRBJ2-7, with D possibly TRBD1 on 6 matching bases. Germline V gene lookup returns CDR1 SEHNR and CDR2 FQNEAQ (reference sequence). V was pared by 3 bases and J by 0 bases, with 18 bases between. CDR3 length equals 17 residues. DNA of the CDR3: TGTGCCAGCAGCTTCAAAGGGGGTTCGGTAGGCTCCTACGAGCAGTACTTC. Translation: CASSFKGGSVGSYEQYF.

The chain is built from TRBV4-2 and TRBJ2-3, with 9 bases identical to TRBD2. The CDR3 is made up of 15 amino acids. Germline CDR1 is LGHNA and CDR2 is YNFKEQ. V was pared by 4 bases and J by 6 bases, with 8 bases of the junction left unmatched. The CDR3 reads CASSPAGGSLDTQYF. In DNA, the CDR3 is TGTGCCAGCAGCCCAGCGGGAGGATCGTTGGATACGCAGTATTTT.

The chain carries TRBV18 and TRBJ1-2, with TRBD1 matching 10 bases. CDR1 and CDR2 (germline): KGHSH, LQKENI. This CDR3 region has 16 residues. The ends lost 6 bases at V and 7 bases at J; junction bases unmatched: 14. The DNA for the CDR3 is TGTGCCAGCTCCCGAAATCCGGGACAGGGGATCGCTGGCTACACCTTC. The encoded protein is CASSRNPGQGIAGYTF.

The chain recombines TRBV6-1 with TRBJ2-2; TRBD1 agrees at 7 bases. The length of the CDR3 is 14 residues. Germline V gene lookup returns CDR1 MNHNS and CDR2 SASEGT. J lost 1 base, V lost 4 bases, and 0 bases had no gene match. The CDR3 reads CASSGTGNTGELFF. CDR3 bases: TGTGCCAGCAGTGGGACAGGGAACACCGGGGAGCTGTTTTTT.

This rearrangement joins TRBV28 to TRBJ1-3; D perhaps matches TRBD1 (5 bases). Germline-derived CDR1 and CDR2 are MDHEN and SYDVKM. The CDR3 length is 15 residues. V was shortened by 6 bases and J by 2 bases, with 14 bases between the two germline ends. The CDR3 here is CASRQTGDPGNTIYF. In DNA form, the CDR3 reads TGTGCCAGCAGGCAAACAGGTGATCCTGGAAACACCATATATTTT.

The chain uses TRBV30 and TRBJ2-3; possible D gene TRBD2, 6 bases. There are 13 residues in the CDR3. Germline lookup yields CDR1 GTSNPN and CDR2 SVGIG (reference sequence). V gave up 0 bases and J gave up 4 bases, with 8 bases separating them. CDR3 sequence (DNA): TGTGCCTGGAGTGTTCCGGGAGCAGATACGCAGTATTTT. This codes for CAWSVPGADTQYF.

The chain has TRBV15 and TRBJ2-2, with a possible D match to TRBD2 (6 bases). Trimming pared 3 bases from V and 8 bases from J, leaving 16 bases between. Per germline, CDR1 LNHNV and CDR2 YYDKDF (reference sequence). The CDR3 runs 15 residues. The CDR3, as DNA: TGTGCCACCAGCAGGGGCACTAGCTTAAAGGGGGAGCTGTTTTTT. The encoded protein is CATSRGTSLKGELFF.

The chain employs TRBV6-6 and TRBJ2-1, with D unclear. Per the germline V gene, CDR1 is MNHNY and CDR2 is SVGAGI (reference sequence). The CDR3 loop spans 15 amino acids. Deletions cut 6 bases from V and 0 bases from J, with 12 bases between. CDR3 loop: CASSLEQSSYNEQFF. CDR3 bases: TGTGCCAGCAGCCTGGAGCAGAGCTCCTACAATGAGCAGTTCTTC.